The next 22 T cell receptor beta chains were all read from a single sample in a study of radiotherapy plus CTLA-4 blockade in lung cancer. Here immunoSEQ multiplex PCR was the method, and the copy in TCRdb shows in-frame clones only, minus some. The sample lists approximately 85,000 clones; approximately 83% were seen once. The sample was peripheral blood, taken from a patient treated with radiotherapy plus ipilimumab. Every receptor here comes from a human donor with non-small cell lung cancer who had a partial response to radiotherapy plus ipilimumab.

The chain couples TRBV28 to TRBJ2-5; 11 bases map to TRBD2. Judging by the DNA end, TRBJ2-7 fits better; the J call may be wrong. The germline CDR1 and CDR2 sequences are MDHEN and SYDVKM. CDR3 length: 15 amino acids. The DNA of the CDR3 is TGTGCCAGCAGTTTTCGGGGACTAGCGGCCTACGAGCAGTACTTC. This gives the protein CASSFRGLAAYEQYF.

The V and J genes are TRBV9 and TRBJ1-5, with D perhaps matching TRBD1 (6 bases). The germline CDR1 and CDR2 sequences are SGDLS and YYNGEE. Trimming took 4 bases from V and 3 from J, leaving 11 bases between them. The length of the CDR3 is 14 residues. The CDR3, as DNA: TGTGCCAGCAGCCCCGGGGACAACAATCAGCCCCAGCATTTT. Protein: CASSPGDNNQPQHF. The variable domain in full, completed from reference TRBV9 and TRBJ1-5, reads DSGVTQTPKHLITATGQRVTLRCSPRSGDLSVYWYQQSLDQGLQFLIQYYNGEERAKGNILERFSAQQFPDLHSELNLSSLELGDSALYFCASSPGDNNQPQHFGDGTRLSIL.

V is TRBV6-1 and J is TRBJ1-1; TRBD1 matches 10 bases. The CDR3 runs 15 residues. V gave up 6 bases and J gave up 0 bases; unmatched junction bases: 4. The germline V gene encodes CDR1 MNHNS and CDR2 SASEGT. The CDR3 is CASRGQGRVNTEAFF. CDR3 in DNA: TGTGCCAGCAGGGGACAGGGGCGGGTGAACACTGAAGCTTTCTTT.

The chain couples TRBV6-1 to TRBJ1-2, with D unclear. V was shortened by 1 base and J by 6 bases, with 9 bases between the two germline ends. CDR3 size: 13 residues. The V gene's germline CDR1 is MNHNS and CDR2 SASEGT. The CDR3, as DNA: TGTGCCAGCAGTGAAGGGTCATCGGATGGCTACACCTTC. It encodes CASSEGSSDGYTF.

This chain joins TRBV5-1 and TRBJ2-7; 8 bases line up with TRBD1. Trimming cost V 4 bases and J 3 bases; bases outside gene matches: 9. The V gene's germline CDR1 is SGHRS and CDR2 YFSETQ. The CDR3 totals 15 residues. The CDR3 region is CASSIGTGEHYEQYV. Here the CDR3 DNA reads TGCGCCAGCAGCATAGGGACAGGCGAACACTACGAGCAGTACGTC.

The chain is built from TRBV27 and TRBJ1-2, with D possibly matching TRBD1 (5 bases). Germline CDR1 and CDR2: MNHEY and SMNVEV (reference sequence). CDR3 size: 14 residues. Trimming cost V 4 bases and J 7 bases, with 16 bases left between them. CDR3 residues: CASSSKGVRFGYTF. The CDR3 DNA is TGTGCCAGCAGTTCGAAAGGGGTTAGGTTTGGCTACACCTTC.

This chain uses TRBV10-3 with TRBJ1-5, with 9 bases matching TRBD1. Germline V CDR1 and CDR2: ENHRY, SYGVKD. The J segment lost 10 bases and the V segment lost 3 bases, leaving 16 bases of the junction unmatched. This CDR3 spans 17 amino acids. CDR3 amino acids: CAISDSGGQGNISPQHF. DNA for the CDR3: TGTGCCATCAGTGATTCTGGGGGACAGGGCAATATCAGCCCCCAGCATTTT.

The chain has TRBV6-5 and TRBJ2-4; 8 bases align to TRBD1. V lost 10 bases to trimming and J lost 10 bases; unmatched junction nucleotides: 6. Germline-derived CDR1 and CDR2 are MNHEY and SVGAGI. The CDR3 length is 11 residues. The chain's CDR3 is CATGQGAIQYF. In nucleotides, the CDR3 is TGTGCCACCGGACAGGGTGCGATTCAGTACTTC.

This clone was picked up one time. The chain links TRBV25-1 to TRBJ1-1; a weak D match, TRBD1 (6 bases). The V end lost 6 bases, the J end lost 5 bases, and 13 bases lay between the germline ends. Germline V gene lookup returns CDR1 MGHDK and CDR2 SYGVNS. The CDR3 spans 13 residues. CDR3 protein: CASRTSGHTEAFF. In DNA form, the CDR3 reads TGTGCCAGCAGAACCTCGGGACATACTGAAGCTTTCTTT.

The CDR3 DNA sequence: TGCGCCAGCAGCGCTCGGACAGGGGGAAGTTCGCGGGACACTGAAGCTTTCTTT. Its protein product is CASSARTGGSSRDTEAFF. The rearrangement joins TRBV5-1 to TRBJ1-1, with TRBD1 identical over 10 bases. The J segment lost 3 bases and the V segment lost 4 bases, leaving 15 bases of the junction unmatched. Germline V lookup: CDR1 SGHRS, CDR2 YFSETQ. The CDR3 is 18 amino acids.

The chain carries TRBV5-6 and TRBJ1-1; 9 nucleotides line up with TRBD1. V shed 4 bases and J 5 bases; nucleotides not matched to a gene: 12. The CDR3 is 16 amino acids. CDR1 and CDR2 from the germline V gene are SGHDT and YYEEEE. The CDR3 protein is CASSILTGGVRTEAFF. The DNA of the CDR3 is TGTGCCAGCAGCATCCTAACAGGGGGCGTGAGGACTGAAGCTTTCTTT.

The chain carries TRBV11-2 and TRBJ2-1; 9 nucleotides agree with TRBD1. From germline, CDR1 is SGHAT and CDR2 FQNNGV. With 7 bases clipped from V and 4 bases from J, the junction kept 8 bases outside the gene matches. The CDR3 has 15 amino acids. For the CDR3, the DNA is TGTGCCAGCACCCCGGACAGGGGAAGTTACAATGAGCAGTTCTTC. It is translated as CASTPDRGSYNEQFF.

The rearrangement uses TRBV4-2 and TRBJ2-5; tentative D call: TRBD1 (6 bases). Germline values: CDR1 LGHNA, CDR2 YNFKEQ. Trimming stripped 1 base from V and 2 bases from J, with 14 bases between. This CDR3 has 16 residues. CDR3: CASSQGGRRGQETQYF. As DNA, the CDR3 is TGTGCCAGCAGCCAAGGAGGGAGAAGGGGGCAAGAGACCCAGTACTTC.

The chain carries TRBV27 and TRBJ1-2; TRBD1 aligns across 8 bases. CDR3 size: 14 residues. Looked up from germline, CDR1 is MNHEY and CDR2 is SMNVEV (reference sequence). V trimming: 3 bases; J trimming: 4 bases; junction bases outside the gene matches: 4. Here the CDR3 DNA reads TGTGCCAGCAGTTTTGCAGGGGGCACCTATGGCTACACCTTC. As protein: CASSFAGGTYGYTF.

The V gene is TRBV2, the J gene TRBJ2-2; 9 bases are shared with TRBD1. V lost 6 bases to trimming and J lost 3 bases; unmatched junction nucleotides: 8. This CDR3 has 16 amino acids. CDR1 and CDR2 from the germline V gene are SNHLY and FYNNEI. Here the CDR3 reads CASSPQGARDTGELFF. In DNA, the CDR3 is TGTGCCAGCAGCCCACAGGGGGCGCGGGACACCGGGGAGCTGTTTTTT.

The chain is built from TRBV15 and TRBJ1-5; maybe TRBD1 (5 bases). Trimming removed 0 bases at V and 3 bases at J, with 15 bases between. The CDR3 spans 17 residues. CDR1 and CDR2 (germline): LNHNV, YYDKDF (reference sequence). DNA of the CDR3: TGTGCCACCAGCAGAGATAGGTCAGGAGGGGACAATCAGCCCCAGCATTTT. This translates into CATSRDRSGGDNQPQHF.

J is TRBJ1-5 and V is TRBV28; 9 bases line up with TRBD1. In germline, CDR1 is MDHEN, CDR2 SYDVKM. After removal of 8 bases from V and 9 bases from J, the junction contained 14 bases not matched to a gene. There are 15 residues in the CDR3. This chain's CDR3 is CASSTGGQGALPQHF. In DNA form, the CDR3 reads TGTGCCAGCTCAACAGGGGGACAGGGAGCTTTGCCCCAGCATTTT.

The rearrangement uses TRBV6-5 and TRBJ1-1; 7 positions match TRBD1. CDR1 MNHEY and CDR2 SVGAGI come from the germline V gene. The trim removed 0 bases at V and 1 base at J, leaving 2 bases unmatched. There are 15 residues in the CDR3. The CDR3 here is CASSYSWTGNTEAFF. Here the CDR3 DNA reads TGTGCCAGCAGTTACTCGTGGACAGGGAACACTGAAGCTTTCTTT.

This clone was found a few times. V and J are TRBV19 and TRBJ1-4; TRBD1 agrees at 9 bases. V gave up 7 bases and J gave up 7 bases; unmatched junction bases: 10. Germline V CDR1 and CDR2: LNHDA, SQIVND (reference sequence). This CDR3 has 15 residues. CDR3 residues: CASTGLRQGGEKLFF. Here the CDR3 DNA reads TGTGCCAGTACCGGTCTCCGACAGGGGGGTGAAAAACTGTTTTTT.

CDR3 coding DNA: TGTGCCGTGGAGCTCAGATCTAATGAAAAACTGTTTTTT. It is translated as CAVELRSNEKLFF. The chain carries TRBV28 and TRBJ1-4; D call uncertain. Trimming took off 11 bases at V and 3 bases at J, with 13 bases between the two ends. The CDR3 sequence is 13 residues long. Germline-derived CDR1 and CDR2 are MDHEN and SYDVKM.

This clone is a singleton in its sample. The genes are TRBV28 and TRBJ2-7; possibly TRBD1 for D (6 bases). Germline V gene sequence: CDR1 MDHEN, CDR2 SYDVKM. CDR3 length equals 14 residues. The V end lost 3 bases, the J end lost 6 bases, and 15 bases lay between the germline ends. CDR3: CASSLSDSPSEQYF. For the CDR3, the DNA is TGTGCCAGCAGTTTGTCGGACAGTCCCTCCGAGCAGTACTTC. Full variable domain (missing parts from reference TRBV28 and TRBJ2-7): DVKVTQSSRYLVKRTGEKVFLECVQDMDHENMFWYRQDPGLGLRLIYFSYDVKMKEKGDIPEGYSVSREKKERFSLILESASTNQTSMYLCASSLSDSPSEQYFGPGTRLTVT.

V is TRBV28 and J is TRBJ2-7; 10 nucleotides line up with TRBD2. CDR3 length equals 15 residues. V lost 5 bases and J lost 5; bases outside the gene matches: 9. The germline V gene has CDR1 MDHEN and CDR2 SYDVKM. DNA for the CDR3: TGTGCCAGCAGTCCAGCGGGAGGGCCGAAGAACGAGCAGTACGTC. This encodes CASSPAGGPKNEQYV.